Below, 3 T cell receptor beta chains from the same sample are listed, as sequenced in a study of CD8+ T cells in alopecia areata. Cells that came from pooled cutaneous lymph nodes were sorted using CD4, CD8alpha, NKG2D, NKG2ACE and other markers. It was cDNA, reverse transcribed from extracted RNA, that served as the sequencing template. Profiling relied on immunoSEQ multiplex PCR, and the TCRdb table lists in-frame clones only, not all of them. In total the sample includes around 300,000 clones, none of them seen once. Sequencing was carried out using CD4+ T cells sorted from a lymph node. The receptors stem from a C3H/HeJ mouse with alopecia areata. The MHC haplotype of this mouse line is H2-k.

As concerns this clone: All gene names here are mouse names. The read is 3 residues too short to cover the CDR3 end, so that end is filled in from the germline J gene. The chain links TRBV19 to TRBJ1-6; 7 bases are shared with TRBD1. TRBJ1-6 is assigned to the ORF class and has an uncertain function. Germline V lookup: CDR1 FNHDT, CDR2 SITEND (reference sequence). The CDR3 extends over 15 amino acids. Losses at the gene ends were 2 bases for V and 2 bases for J; bases not matched to a gene: 1. CDR3 DNA (partial): TGTGCCAGCAGTATGACAGGGACCTATAATTCGCCC. Residues: CASSMTGTYNSP. From start to end, the CDR3 is CASSMTGTYNSPLYF.

This clone has just a few counts. Any gene name here is a mouse gene name. The read terminates 4 residues ahead of where the CDR3 ends, so the germline J gene completes it. This chain uses TRBV5 with TRBJ2-5; 10 bases are shared with TRBD2. The germline V gene has CDR1 LGHNA and CDR2 YNLKQL (reference sequence). CDR3 length: 16 residues. CDR3 protein: CASSQDEGLGRDTQYF. Partial CDR3 DNA: TGTGCCAGCAGCCAAGATGAGGGACTGGGGAGGGAC.

In regard to this clone: Gene names and germline match the mouse. The CDR3 is cut off 4 residues early in the read; its end comes from the germline J gene. This rearrangement joins TRBV1 to TRBJ2-5, with 12 bases lining up with TRBD2. This CDR3 contains 14 residues. Looked up from germline, CDR1 is NSQYPW and CDR2 is LRSPGD (reference sequence). CDR3 sequence: CTCSGDWGGDTQYF. The sequenced CDR3 bases are TGCACCTGCAGTGGAGACTGGGGGGGCGAC.